A selection of T cell receptor beta chains follows, all from one sample in a study of blood T cell repertoires in COVID-19. The data were produced by immunoSEQ multiplex PCR, yet TCRdb's version contains in-frame clones alone and is incomplete. Among around 260,000 clones listed, 80% to 90% were seen once. Sequencing was carried out using peripheral blood. The receptors here all came from a woman in her 70s with COVID-19, enrolled during active disease. The CDR3 runs from the conserved cysteine through the conserved F or W. The order of the fields is V gene, clone size, J gene, CDR3 protein. Clone size is not always given. Where it is, it says once, few, many or a class for expanded clones.

TRBV27	.	TRBJ1-2	CASRNTPTGPNYGYTF
TRBV30	few	TRBJ2-7	CAWSVRGAMLYEQYF
TRBV3-1/TRBV3-2	.	TRBJ2-1	CASSHGGAGVVNEQFF
TRBV30	.	TRBJ1-6	CALDLGQGNSPLHF
TRBV5-1	.	TRBJ1-5	CASREDRVEPQHF
TRBV30	.	TRBJ2-3	CACRDRGEDTQYF
TRBV4-1	.	TRBJ1-5	CASSHRRDSNQPQHF
TRBV5-1	.	TRBJ2-1	CASSRGSTPSNEQFF
TRBV21-1	.	TRBJ1-3	CASSKRTSAFCAGNTIYF
TRBV30	.	TRBJ2-3	CAWFWGTSGRTGDTQYF
TRBV30	.	TRBJ2-1	CAWSRRERNEQFF
TRBV28	.	TRBJ1-1	CASSRARDDTEAFF
TRBV7-8	.	TRBJ2-7	CASSLAGGRQYF
TRBV3-1/TRBV3-2	few	TRBJ1-5	CASSSDGLGNQPQHF
TRBV12-3/TRBV12-4	.	TRBJ1-1	CASTLRVGQEAFF
TRBV6-5	.	TRBJ1-5	CASSSSTGASQPQHF
TRBV6-2/TRBV6-3	.	TRBJ1-5	CASSSTGYGQPQHF
TRBV4-2	.	TRBJ2-6	CASSRASTPRTNVLTF
TRBV5-4	few	TRBJ1-5	CASSLGGGRGQPQHF
TRBV4-1	.	TRBJ2-5	CASSPGLGVGETQYF
TRBV12-3/TRBV12-4	.	TRBJ2-1	CATSGSHEQFF
TRBV7-9	.	TRBJ2-7	CASSLTDFYEQYF
TRBV18	.	TRBJ1-1	CASSPQQGTGHTEAFF
TRBV6-5	.	TRBJ1-1	CASSYRTGLLNTEAFF
TRBV5-1	.	TRBJ1-4	CASTKTGGVDEKLFF
TRBV11-2	.	TRBJ2-7	CASSLTAGQQYF
TRBV11-2	.	TRBJ2-2	CASSLEGMNTGELFF
TRBV30	.	TRBJ1-5	CAWSVTGQSNQPQHF
TRBV9	.	TRBJ1-2	CASSTGGPYGYTF
TRBV10-1	.	TRBJ1-6	CASITGDNSPLHF
TRBV12-1	.	TRBJ2-6	CASSSGWSVFSGANVLTF
TRBV21-1	.	TRBJ2-2	CASSPPRNTGELFF
TRBV6-4	once	TRBJ1-2	CASSQDRNYGYTF